Here is one T cell receptor (beta chain) with its context. What it recognizes is unknown. The source of the sample is a study of breast tumors, draining lymph nodes, adjacent tissues. General study results and limits: The lymph node origin of tumor T cells was framed as consistent with a hypothesis, not demonstrated. Tumor and nontumor repertoires were significantly more similar in luminal-like than in basal-like breast cancer. Tumors had less TCR diversity than lymph nodes, more than nontumor tissue.

A single record per CDR3 protein comes from TCRdb applying MiXCR to the multiplex PCR reads. This table holds roughly 11,000 distinct CDR3 sequences, 30% to 45% found once. Germline CDR1 and CDR2: MDHEN and SYDVKM. The J segment lost 3 bases and the V segment lost 6 bases, leaving 6 bases of the junction unmatched. This CDR3 is built from 14 residues. The source of this sequence is a female donor with breast cancer. Some clones in this sample may be carry-over from other donors' samples. The J gene is TRBJ2-7, the V gene TRBV28, with 9 bases lining up with TRBD1. Specimen: breast tumor tissue. Here the CDR3 reads CASRPGQGGYEQYF. CDR3 DNA sequence: TGTGCCAGCAGGCCGGGACAGGGCGGCTACGAGCAGTACTTC. Full variable domain (missing parts from reference TRBV28 and TRBJ2-7): DVKVTQSSRYLVKRTGEKVFLECVQDMDHENMFWYRQDPGLGLRLIYFSYDVKMKEKGDIPEGYSVSREKKERFSLILESASTNQTSMYLCASRPGQGGYEQYFGPGTRLTVT.